Following are 21 T cell receptor beta chains from one sample sequenced in a study of monozygotic twins with inflammatory bowel disease (dated by TCRdb to the late 2010s). Libraries were prepared through 5' RACE. TCRdb records Illumina HiSeq 2500 as the sequencer. Each CDR3 protein sequence appears as one entry after TCRdb reprocessed the reads, and no DNA is included. The record for this sample contains about 210,000 distinct CDR3 sequences. Around 1.5% of the sample rests with the top ten. The sequenced material came from blood. The receptors derive from a human donor with ulcerative colitis or Crohn's disease, or a healthy co-twin of an affected twin (not recorded which).

The J gene is TRBJ2-1, the V gene TRBV20-1; the TRBD2 assignment by TCRdb is unverifiable without DNA. Germline lookup yields CDR1 DFQATT and CDR2 SNEGSKA (reference sequence). The CDR3 runs 16 residues. The CDR3 sequence: CSAGETRGSAYNEQFF.

V usage is TRBV20-1 and J usage is TRBJ2-5; TCRdb calls TRBD2, which cannot be checked without DNA. The CDR3 length is 15 residues. The germline V gene has CDR1 DFQATT and CDR2 SNEGSKA (reference sequence). CDR3 residues: CSAEGLSAYQETQYF.

The CDR3 loop is CASSRAVPASSGNTIYF. V usage is TRBV7-9 and J usage is TRBJ1-3. The CDR3 runs to 17 residues. Germline V gene data show CDR1 as SEHNR and CDR2 as FQNEAQ (reference sequence).

The chain uses TRBV7-2 and TRBJ2-5; TCRdb's D call, TRBD1, is unchecked because there is no DNA. The CDR3 totals 13 residues. CDR1 is SGHTA and CDR2 is FQGNSA in the germline V gene. The CDR3 loop is CASSRTAQETQYF.

This sequence joins TRBV12-3 or TRBV12-4 and TRBJ2-5; as DNA is missing, the TRBD1 call by TCRdb cannot be tested. The CDR3 extends over 14 amino acids. The CDR3 region is CASSQGQGTKTQYF.

The rearrangement uses TRBV5-1 and TRBJ2-1; TCRdb's assignment of TRBD1 cannot be checked, as there is no DNA. CDR3 size: 16 residues. CDR1 is SGHRS, CDR2 YFSETQ, per germline. The CDR3 protein is CASSGASRTTDNEQFF.

This chain uses TRBV20-1 with TRBJ1-4; the TRBD1 assignment by TCRdb is unverifiable without DNA. Germline CDR1 is DFQATT and CDR2 is SNEGSKA (reference sequence). This CDR3 region has 12 residues. The CDR3 loop reads CSARGDWEKLFF.

The chain is built from TRBV11-2 and TRBJ2-2. Germline lookup yields CDR1 SGHAT and CDR2 FQNNGV. This CDR3 contains 16 residues. CDR3 sequence reads: CASSPRGSANTGELFF.

This chain connects TRBV7-2 to TRBJ2-7. The CDR3 has 14 amino acids. Germline V gene lookup returns CDR1 SGHTA and CDR2 FQGNSA. CDR3 region: CASSSGWGTLEQYF.

V and J are TRBV5-1 and TRBJ1-5; TCRdb selects TRBD1, and the lack of DNA leaves this call unchecked. CDR1 SGHRS and CDR2 YFSETQ come from the germline V gene. The CDR3 has 14 amino acids. CDR3 sequence: CASSLGQDNQPQHF.

The chain is built from TRBV5-6 and TRBJ2-5; TCRdb indicates TRBD1, and absent DNA this call remains unverified. The CDR3 runs to 16 residues. CDR1 and CDR2 from the germline V gene are SGHDT and YYEEEE. The CDR3 reads CASSRAGTGGSETQYF.

J is TRBJ2-1 and V is TRBV27; the D call from TCRdb, TRBD1, cannot be confirmed without DNA. Germline values: CDR1 MNHEY, CDR2 SMNVEV (reference sequence). The CDR3 is 12 residues long. CDR3 sequence reads: CASTSGGWEQFF.

This sequence joins TRBV5-6 and TRBJ2-4; TCRdb picks TRBD1, but there is no DNA to check that call. The CDR3 is made up of 15 amino acids. Per the germline V gene, CDR1 is SGHDT and CDR2 is YYEEEE. This CDR3 reads CASSLRGTGRNIQYF.

This rearrangement joins TRBV12-3 or TRBV12-4 to TRBJ2-2; there is no DNA to check the TCRdb D call of TRBD1. The CDR3 sequence is 15 residues long. CDR3 residues: CASSSQGALTGELFF.

The V call is TRBV11-2, the J call TRBJ1-4. This CDR3 contains 19 residues. Germline-derived CDR1 and CDR2 are SGHAT and FQNNGV. CDR3 region: CASSPGDLDSQMSNEKLFF.

The V gene is TRBV27, the J gene TRBJ2-2. The CDR3 consists of 13 residues. The germline V gene encodes CDR1 MNHEY and CDR2 SMNVEV (reference sequence). The CDR3 loop reads CASSFRKAGELFF.

The CDR3 region is CASSSGGLNNEQFF. The chain recombines TRBV12-3 or TRBV12-4 with TRBJ2-1; no DNA is available, so the TRBD2 call from TCRdb remains unchecked. This CDR3 has 14 amino acids.

The V and J genes are TRBV9 and TRBJ2-2; TCRdb outputs TRBD1, but without DNA this stays unchecked. Germline V gene sequence: CDR1 SGDLS, CDR2 YYNGEE. This CDR3 is 16 amino acids long. This CDR3 is CASSQSPSGRTGELFF.

V gene TRBV5-1 combines with J gene TRBJ2-1; TCRdb calls TRBD1, which cannot be checked without DNA. CDR3 length equals 16 residues. CDR1 is SGHRS and CDR2 is YFSETQ in the germline V gene. The CDR3 loop is CASSPVGGGATFEQFF.

V usage is TRBV4-2 and J usage is TRBJ2-4. Germline values: CDR1 LGHNA, CDR2 YNFKEQ. CDR3 size: 15 residues. This CDR3 is CASSQFPTRSTNQYF.

The chain links TRBV4-1 to TRBJ2-5; without DNA, the TCRdb call of TRBD2 cannot be checked. The CDR3 contains 14 residues. Germline V gene sequence: CDR1 MGHRA, CDR2 YSYEKL. CDR3 sequence: CASSQGVAQETQYF.